This T cell receptor beta chain is drawn from a study of blood T cell repertoires in COVID-19. Across the study: Sites across the United States, Italy and Spain contributed samples from acute and convalescent COVID-19.

Trimming took off 6 bases at V and 5 bases at J, with 16 bases between the two ends. CDR1 MNHEY and CDR2 SVGAGI come from the germline V gene. CDR3 length equals 14 residues. This clone was observed a single time. Per the authors' pipeline: From reference gene primer amplification, estimates of nucleated cell counts were derived. Clones were read by immunoSEQ multiplex PCR, and TCRdb kept only the in-frame ones, dropping some. The DNA gave D and trimming, while V, J and clone size come from that table. This table holds about 370,000 clones, 85% to 90% found once. This study enrolled people aged about 18 to 100 from 24 US geographic areas. Membership in each cohort depended on participant-reported clinical history.

The sample was PBMCs or T cells enriched from blood (not recorded which). The chain employs TRBV6-5 and TRBJ1-2, with a weak D call TRBD1 (6 bases). The sequence came from a man younger than 35 who had recovered from COVID-19. The CDR3 DNA sequence: TGTGCCAGCAGCCGTGACAGGTCCAGATATGGCTACACCTTC. Protein sequence: CASSRDRSRYGYTF.